This TCR beta chain is from a study of blood T cell repertoires in COVID-19. Sequencing was performed with immunoSEQ multiplex PCR; in TCRdb, only in-frame clones are kept and a portion is missing. The data hold over 100,000 clones, with around three quarters observed a single time. This TCR was recovered from a human donor in a cohort sampled during active or convalescent COVID-19. The sequencing sample was made of peripheral blood.

For the CDR3, the DNA is TGTGCCAGTACCTCGACAGGGGGGGGCACTGAAGCTTTCTTT. Its protein product is CASTSTGGGTEAFF. This chain links TRBV19 with TRBJ1-1; 9 bases match TRBD1. Unmatched junction bases numbered 7, after V lost 7 bases and J lost 4 bases. The CDR3 extends over 14 amino acids. Germline CDR1 reads LNHDA; CDR2 reads SQIVND (reference sequence).